This TCR beta chain was sequenced during a study of blood T cell repertoires in COVID-19 (dated by TCRdb to about 2020). Describing the broader study: Samples from collaborators originated in the United States, Italy and Spain and spanned both the acute and convalescent phases of COVID-19. The prospective study material was composed of cDNA or gDNA derived from T cells, B-cell-depleted T cells, or PBMCs. Deeply sampled blood TCRbeta repertoires from subjects exposed to, actively infected with, or recovered from COVID-19 were included in the dataset. The repertoires were released in a freely available public database intended as a resource for research on the immune response to SARS-CoV-2. The samples were drawn from two sources: the first 160 participants of the ongoing ImmuneRACE study, and over 1,000 subjects contributed by 6 global collaborators. A de-identified subject ID, COVID-19 status, age in years and sex were almost always included in the sample metadata. HLA class I and class II types, where available, came from metadata supplied by the sample provider rather than from assay-based typing. Results and caveats for the whole study, not just this receptor: The quantity of clinical and demographic metadata differed by source and by participant and was supplied without curation.

The germline V gene (reference sequence) specifies LNHNV as CDR1 and YYDKDF as CDR2. Trimmed from V: 3 bases; trimmed from J: 4 bases; junction bases lacking a gene match: 5. Taken from cysteine to phenylalanine, the CDR3 has 14 residues. Only the CDR3 portion is preserved as DNA: 42 bases, with reading frame beginning at the first base. TCRbeta CDR3 regions were amplified from genomic DNA by means of the immunoSEQ Assay, a bias-controlled multiplex PCR. In the original analysis: The number of nucleated cells in each sample was estimated from the amplification of reference gene primers within the assay. To quantify the absolute abundance of each unique TCRbeta CDR3 rearrangement, sequence reads were collapsed and filtered. For each sample, productive Simpson clonality was calculated as the square root of Simpson's diversity index across productive rearrangements. Entries here come from immuneACCESS through TCRdb and include only in-frame sequences with V and J called. Some clones fail to appear in such tables; in the studies checked, an unresolved V gene covers under half of the shortfall, and the cause of the remainder is unknown. V, J and clone size are taken as reported in that table, and D and trimming were inferred from the DNA itself. The sample table lists 110,000 or so clones, 85% to 90% of them with a count of one. Together, the top ten hold approximately 27% of the sample.

A remark on this clone: Its binding antigen is unknown. Qualities for individual bases were not recorded, and no much larger clone is one base off.

Whole blood was collected in K2EDTA tubes by collaborating institutions according to the institutions' own protocols. For TCRbeta analysis, collaborators shipped samples as frozen whole blood, isolated PBMCs, or DNA extracted from either of those sample types. This TCR was sampled from a man in his sixties or seventies with active or convalescent COVID-19. The sequencing input was peripheral blood. Here the chain combines TRBV15 and TRBJ2-7; TRBD1 aligns with 8 central bases. The CDR3 reads as follows: CATSRTGALYEQYF. The sequenced DNA is TGTGCCACCAGCAGGACAGGGGCCCTTTACGAGCAGTACTTC.